These 15 T cell receptor beta chains share one sample of origin, sequenced in a study of blood T cells in healthy people across ages. With a J-beta primer mix and a sample-barcoded 5' primer, a second PCR ran roughly 6 to 11 cycles. TCRdb fed the 5' RACE reads into MiXCR, producing one record per CDR3 protein. The sample includes roughly 700,000 distinct CDR3 sequences, 49% of them seen just once. The sequenced sample consisted of blood. Source of these receptors: a woman in her fifties or sixties in good health.

J is TRBJ2-4 and V is TRBV7-2; weak D call: TRBD1 (6 bases). The CDR3 is 16 residues long. Germline-derived CDR1 and CDR2 are SGHTA and FQGNSA. V lost 2 bases, J lost 0 bases, and 11 bases lay in between. This chain's CDR3 is CASSLRQASAKNIQYF. CDR3 bases: TGTGCCAGCAGCTTACGACAGGCTTCAGCCAAAAACATTCAGTACTTC.

This clonotype turned up a few times. This sequence joins TRBV20-1 and TRBJ2-7, with D tentatively TRBD1 (7 bases). This CDR3 is 14 amino acids long. Germline V gives CDR1 DFQATT, CDR2 SNEGSKA (reference sequence). The V end lost 5 bases, the J end lost 0 bases, and 14 bases lay between the germline ends. CDR3 residues: CSAGGTANSYEQYF. The CDR3 DNA reads TGCAGTGCTGGGGGGACAGCCAACTCCTACGAGCAGTACTTC.

The chain has TRBV5-1 and TRBJ2-1; the match to TRBD1 covers 8 bases. Looked up from germline, CDR1 is SGHRS and CDR2 is YFSETQ. CDR3 length: 15 amino acids. The junction had 7 bases not matched to a gene; V was cut back by 2 bases and J by 6 bases. Here the CDR3 reads CASSFGQGIGNEQFF. The CDR3, as DNA: TGCGCCAGCAGCTTCGGACAGGGAATCGGCAATGAGCAGTTCTTC. The full variable domain, its missing parts supplied by reference TRBV5-1 and TRBJ2-1, is KAGVTQTPRYLIKTRGQQVTLSCSPISGHRSVSWYQQTPGQGLQFLFEYFSETQRNKGNFPGRFSGRQFSNSRSEMNVSTLELGDSALYLCASSFGQGIGNEQFFGPGTRLTVL.

Here the CDR3 reads CATHTSAKETQYF. The CDR3 DNA reads as TGTGCCACGCATACTAGCGCAAAAGAGACCCAGTACTTC. V is TRBV10-3 and J is TRBJ2-5; 7 nucleotides line up with TRBD2. The germline V gene has CDR1 ENHRY and CDR2 SYGVKD. V lost 10 bases to trimming and J lost 3 bases; unmatched junction nucleotides: 8. The CDR3 loop spans 13 amino acids.

The chain uses TRBV12-3 or TRBV12-4 and TRBJ1-1; 8 bases agree with TRBD1. Trimming removed 9 bases from V and 5 bases from J; junction bases left unmatched: 5. This CDR3 comprises 12 residues. The CDR3 spells CASDRGGTEAFF. The CDR3 DNA sequence: TGTGCCAGTGACAGGGGAGGAACTGAAGCTTTCTTT.

This sequence joins TRBV9 and TRBJ1-4; D is unclear. The CDR3 has 14 amino acids. Germline CDR1 SGDLS, CDR2 YYNGEE. Trimming removed 4 bases at V and 8 bases at J, with 15 bases between. This chain's CDR3 is CASSRAGGREKLFF. The DNA of the CDR3 is TGTGCCAGCAGCCGAGCTGGTGGTCGGGAAAAACTGTTTTTT.

This clonotype was observed many times. The rearrangement uses TRBV29-1 and TRBJ2-5; TRBD1 aligns across 7 bases. After removal of 4 bases from V and 5 bases from J, the junction contained 7 bases not matched to a gene. In germline, CDR1 is SQVTM, CDR2 ANQGSEA. The CDR3 extends over 13 amino acids. Here the CDR3 DNA reads TGCAGCGTTGGAAAACAGGGGCGGGAGACCCAGTACTTC. This encodes CSVGKQGRETQYF.

The chain joins TRBV27 to TRBJ1-5; tentative D call: TRBD1 (5 bases). V lost 2 bases, J lost 3 bases, and 11 bases lay in between. CDR3 length: 15 residues. The germline gives CDR1 MNHEY, CDR2 SMNVEV (reference sequence). CDR3 sequence: CASSLAGRNNQPQHF. Here the CDR3 DNA reads TGTGCCAGCAGTTTAGCAGGGAGGAACAATCAGCCCCAGCATTTT.

The rearrangement links TRBV7-8 to TRBJ2-7; possibly TRBD2 for D (7 bases). The V gene's germline CDR1 is SGHVS and CDR2 FQNEAQ. V shed 1 base and J shed 4 bases, with 14 bases lying between them. This CDR3 comprises 15 residues. In DNA form, the CDR3 reads TGTGCCAGCAGCTTAGATCCCGGGGGGCCATACGAGCAGTACTTC. As protein: CASSLDPGGPYEQYF. Complete variable domain (other parts from reference TRBV7-8 and TRBJ2-7): GAGVSQSPRYKVAKRGQDVALRCDPISGHVSLFWYQQALGQGPEFLTYFQNEAQLDKSGLPSDRFFAERPEGSVSTLKIQRTQQEDSAVYLCASSLDPGGPYEQYFGPGTRLTVT.

This clonotype was picked up a small number of times. DNA for the CDR3: TGTGCCAGCAGCCCGGGACCGAACCAAGAGACCCAGTACTTC. Protein sequence: CASSPGPNQETQYF. The chain employs TRBV3-1 and TRBJ2-5; either TRBD1 or TRBD2 may supply D (5 bases each). This CDR3 is 14 amino acids long. CDR1 is LGHDT and CDR2 is YNNKEL in the germline V gene (reference sequence). Trimming took 4 bases from V and 0 from J, leaving 9 bases between them.

The V call is TRBV7-9, the J call TRBJ1-4, with 7 bases aligning to TRBD1. The V segment lost 5 bases and the J segment 6 bases; nucleotides outside the gene matches: 9. The CDR3 contains 15 residues. Germline V gene lookup returns CDR1 SEHNR and CDR2 FQNEAQ (reference sequence). CDR3 region: CASSPRGSGDEKLFF. For the CDR3, the DNA is TGTGCCAGCAGCCCCAGGGGGTCGGGGGATGAAAAACTGTTTTTT. Drawing the rest from reference TRBV7-9 and TRBJ1-4, the complete variable domain is DTGVSQNPRHKITKRGQNVTFRCDPISEHNRLYWYRQTLGQGPEFLTYFQNEAQLEKSRLLSDRFSAERPKGSFSTLEIQRTEQGDSAMYLCASSPRGSGDEKLFFGSGTQLSVL.

As to this clonotype: An end of the junction does not agree with germline; a read error may underlie this. The chain is built from TRBV5-6 and TRBJ1-2, with D perhaps TRBD1 (6 bases). Germline V gene data show CDR1 as SGHDT and CDR2 as YYEEEE. The CDR3 has 14 residues. The CDR3 DNA reads TGTGCCGGCAGCTATACAGGGTTCGACTATGGCTACACCTTC. Protein sequence: CAGSYTGFDYGYTF.

The chain combines TRBV7-3 with TRBJ2-1; D is undetermined. V shed 5 bases and J shed 0 bases, with 11 bases lying between them. The length of the CDR3 is 15 residues. Germline-derived CDR1 and CDR2 are SGHTA and FQGTGA. The CDR3 sequence: CASSPPGSSYNEQFF. In DNA, the CDR3 is TGTGCCAGCAGCCCACCTGGAAGCTCCTACAATGAGCAGTTCTTC.

This clonotype has only a few counts. The CDR3 sequence is CSVAGLHDQPQHF. The CDR3 region has the DNA TGCAGCGTTGCGGGCCTCCACGATCAGCCCCAGCATTTT. This chain joins TRBV29-1 and TRBJ1-5; no clear D gene. The CDR3 totals 13 residues. Germline V lookup: CDR1 SQVTM, CDR2 ANQGSEA. V lost 4 bases and J 5 bases, leaving 12 bases between the germline ends.

This clonotype was counted a few times. The rearrangement uses TRBV14 and TRBJ2-1; D is possibly TRBD1 or TRBD2 (5 bases each). The CDR3 contains 13 residues. Germline-derived CDR1 and CDR2 are SGHDN and FVKESK. V was trimmed by 4 bases and J by 9 bases, leaving 13 bases between them. The CDR3 region is CASSPGSYGEQFF. The DNA for the CDR3 is TGTGCCAGCAGCCCAGGGAGCTACGGTGAGCAGTTCTTC.